This T cell receptor beta chain was captured by sequencing in a study of spatial heterogeneity in lung cancer. Study-wide points: Tracking of ubiquitous and regional nonsynonymous mutations by counts of ubiquitous and regional expanded TCRs, respectively, was seen. Tracking of tumor mutation counts was seen in expanded intratumoral alpha and beta TCR counts.

Time point denoted: sample taken at primary tumor resection. The donors comprised some 70 untreated early-stage non-small cell lung cancer patients. TCRdb passed the 5' RACE reads through MiXCR, listing each CDR3 protein once. Of roughly 18,000 distinct CDR3 sequences in the sample, 7% were seen once. This clonotype occurred many times. Its antigen is currently unknown. Trimming removed 5 bases from V and 5 bases from J; junction bases left unmatched: 6. Per the germline V gene, CDR1 is SGHTA and CDR2 is FQGTGA. There are 14 residues in the CDR3. Sequenced material: lung tumor tissue, taken at surgery. The clonotype was recovered from a female donor with early-stage non-small cell lung cancer. This sequence joins TRBV7-3 and TRBJ2-3; 8 positions agree with TRBD2. CDR3: CASSGSGGGDTQYF. The DNA for the CDR3 is TGTGCCAGCAGCGGCAGCGGGGGTGGAGATACGCAGTATTTT.